Listed below are T cell receptor beta chains from one sample, sequenced in a study of blood T cell repertoires in COVID-19. Generated by immunoSEQ multiplex PCR, the TCRdb table keeps only in-frame clones and is missing some. The sample has around 290,000 clones, 87% seen once; the top ten hold roughly 7.1%. The specimen was peripheral blood. Receptor source: a woman aged 45 to 65 who had recovered from COVID-19. The CDR3 runs from the conserved cysteine through the conserved F or W. A D gene is named only where the DNA matches it firmly. Some rows have no size entry. The others give once, few or many, or a class for an expanded clone.

DNA	CDR3	V	size	D	J
TGTGCCAGCAGCTTAACTGGGACTAGCGGGAGTCCAGGAGATACGCAGTATTTT	CASSLTGTSGSPGDTQYF	TRBV7-3	-	TRBD2	TRBJ2-3
TGTGCCAGCAGCTTAGTAGTGGCTAGCGGGGTAAATGAGCAGTTCTTC	CASSLVVASGVNEQFF	TRBV7-9	-	TRBD2	TRBJ2-1
TGTGCCAGCAGCTTAGGGACTAGCGGGATCTACAATGAGCAGTTCTTC	CASSLGTSGIYNEQFF	TRBV7-8	-	TRBD2	TRBJ2-1
TGTGCCAGCAGTTACGTGGGGGCGGCCAATGAGCAGTTCTTC	CASSYVGAANEQFF	TRBV6-2/TRBV6-3	-	-	TRBJ2-1
TGTGCCAGCAGCCGCACCGATCTCGAGTTCAGCTACACCTTC	CASSRTDLEFSYTF	TRBV7-8	-	-	TRBJ1-2
TGTGCCAGTAGTATCTCCGGGACAGGGGTTGTCGGGGGGCGCACTGAAGCTTTCTTT	CASSISGTGVVGGRTEAFF	TRBV19	-	TRBD1	TRBJ1-1
TGTGCCAGCAGCACCGGACAGGGAATCACTGAAGCTTTCTTT	CASSTGQGITEAFF	TRBV9	-	TRBD1	TRBJ1-1
TGTGCCACCAGCAGAGGAGACCTGGCCAGGGTCGGGGGTGGCTATGGCTACACCTTC	CATSRGDLARVGGGYGYTF	TRBV15	-	-	TRBJ1-2
TGTGCCAGCAAACCAGGGGGATCGAATCAGCCCCAGCATTTT	CASKPGGSNQPQHF	TRBV7-2	-	TRBD1	TRBJ1-5
TGCGCCAGCAGCTTTCTTCAGGGATCGGCCGGCTACACCTTC	CASSFLQGSAGYTF	TRBV5-1	-	-	TRBJ1-2
TGTGCCAGCAGGAAGGGGCAGGGAGGTCAGCCCCAGCATTTT	CASRKGQGGQPQHF	TRBV25-1	-	-	TRBJ1-5
TGTGCCAGCGCAAGATTTGGACAGGACTTAAATCAGCCCCAGCATTTT	CASARFGQDLNQPQHF	TRBV18	-	TRBD1	TRBJ1-5
TGTGCCAGCAGCTTTCCCCTAGCGGGACACGAGCAGTACTTC	CASSFPLAGHEQYF	TRBV5-6	-	TRBD2	TRBJ2-7
TGCAGCGGAGGGACAGGCAACGTCCTGACTTTC	CSGGTGNVLTF	TRBV29-1	-	TRBD1	TRBJ2-6
TGTGCCACCAGTGGGAGGACGGGGACAGTGGGGGCCAACGTCCTGACTTTC	CATSGRTGTVGANVLTF	TRBV24-1	-	TRBD1	TRBJ2-6
TGTGCCAGCAGTTCCCGGACTGGGGGGGTAGGCGAGCAGTACTTC	CASSSRTGGVGEQYF	TRBV28	-	TRBD2	TRBJ2-7
TGTGCCAGCAGCGCCGGACATCTGAACACTGAAGCTTTCTTT	CASSAGHLNTEAFF	TRBV9	-	-	TRBJ1-1
TGCGCCAGCAGCTTGACAGAAGCCAAAAACATTCAGTACTTC	CASSLTEAKNIQYF	TRBV5-1	-	-	TRBJ2-4
TGTGCCTGGACCGCGGACAGGGGGACGGGCGAGCAGTACTTC	CAWTADRGTGEQYF	TRBV30	-	TRBD1	TRBJ2-7
TGTGCCAGTAGTACACAGGGGTTTGGGGGCTACACCTTC	CASSTQGFGGYTF	TRBV19	-	TRBD1	TRBJ1-2
TGTGCCAGCAGCGTTCGGGAGGGCGGCAATGAGCAGTTCTTC	CASSVREGGNEQFF	TRBV7-2	-	TRBD2	TRBJ2-1
TGTGCCAGCAGTTCGACAGAAGCCTACGAGCAGTACTTC	CASSSTEAYEQYF	TRBV6-5	-	-	TRBJ2-7
TGTGCCACCAGACCGGGACTTCACAATGAGCAGTTCTTC	CATRPGLHNEQFF	TRBV24-1	once	-	TRBJ2-1
TGCGCCAGCAGCCAAGCTCAGGACTTTCCAGCGGGGGAATACACCGGGGAGCTGTTTTTT	CASSQAQDFPAGEYTGELFF	TRBV4-3	-	TRBD2	TRBJ2-2
TGTGCCAGCAGCCCCCGGGACAGGGGGACTACTTTTGGCTACACCTTC	CASSPRDRGTTFGYTF	TRBV7-2	few	TRBD1	TRBJ1-2
TGTGCCAGCAGTCTCACTAGCGGGGGTGAGCAGTTCTTC	CASSLTSGGEQFF	TRBV12-3/TRBV12-4	-	TRBD2	TRBJ2-1
TGTGCCAGCAGCCCCCAAGCGGGAGTTGTGGATGAGCAGTTCTTC	CASSPQAGVVDEQFF	TRBV7-6	-	TRBD2	TRBJ2-1
TGTGCCAGCAGCTTAAGGCGGGGGGGGACCGGGGAGCTGTTTTTT	CASSLRRGGTGELFF	TRBV7-8	-	TRBD2	TRBJ2-2
TGTGCCAGCAGTTCGTCGAACACCGGGGAGCTGTTTTTT	CASSSSNTGELFF	TRBV27	-	-	TRBJ2-2
TGTGCCACCAGCAGAGTATTAGCGGGAGGCAATGAGCAGTTCTTC	CATSRVLAGGNEQFF	TRBV15	once	TRBD2	TRBJ2-1
TGTGCCAGCAGCTACCAGGGTGACACCGGGGAGCTGTTTTTT	CASSYQGDTGELFF	TRBV7-3	-	-	TRBJ2-2
TGTGCCTGGGCAGACAGATTCAATCAGCCCCAGCATTTT	CAWADRFNQPQHF	TRBV30	-	-	TRBJ1-5
TGTGCCAGCAATAGTTACGAGCAGTACTTC	CASNSYEQYF	TRBV6-5	-	-	TRBJ2-7
TGCAGTGCTAGTAGTAGTGCTGAAAAACTGTTTTTT	CSASSSAEKLFF	TRBV20-1	once	-	TRBJ1-4
TGTGCCGGCGGATCTAGGCAGGGAAGTTTGTCTGGCTACACCTTC	CAGGSRQGSLSGYTF	TRBV2	once	-	TRBJ1-2
TGTGCCAGCAGGCCCCGCAGGGGCTACACCTTC	CASRPRRGYTF	TRBV28	-	-	TRBJ1-2
TGCGCCAGCAGCCAAGTGTCTAGCGGGGCTTACGAGCAGTACTTC	CASSQVSSGAYEQYF	TRBV4-3	-	TRBD2	TRBJ2-7
TGTGCCAGCAGCCCGGAGGGCCCAGTCGCCGGGGAGCTGTTTTTT	CASSPEGPVAGELFF	TRBV6-2/TRBV6-3	-	-	TRBJ2-2
TGTGCCAGCAGCGATCCCCTAGCGGGAGGGCCGTTCGGGAGCACAGATACGCAGTATTTT	CASSDPLAGGPFGSTDTQYF	TRBV9	few	TRBD2	TRBJ2-3
TGTGCCAGTAGTATTACGGGGGGCCTTAACTATGGCTACACCTTC	CASSITGGLNYGYTF	TRBV19	-	-	TRBJ1-2
TGCGCCAGCAGCCCCGGGACTAGCGGGAGGGCAGGCCAAGAGACCCAGTACTTC	CASSPGTSGRAGQETQYF	TRBV4-1	-	TRBD2	TRBJ2-5
TGTGCCAGCAGCCTCGGGACAGACTACGAGCAGTACTTC	CASSLGTDYEQYF	TRBV3-1/TRBV3-2	-	TRBD1	TRBJ2-7
TGTGCCAGCAGCCGTACAGGGGGCAGGGGGAACTACGAGCAGTACTTC	CASSRTGGRGNYEQYF	TRBV3-1/TRBV3-2	-	TRBD1	TRBJ2-7
TGTGCCAGCAGTGACCAGCGCGCGGGGAATAAATTTCAAGAGACCCAGTACTTC	CASSDQRAGNKFQETQYF	TRBV6-4	-	-	TRBJ2-5
TGCGCCAGCAGCTTTTCAGGGGAATCCTACAATGAGCAGTTCTTC	CASSFSGESYNEQFF	TRBV5-1	-	-	TRBJ2-1
TGTGCCAGCAGGGACAGGAACTATGGCTACACCTTC	CASRDRNYGYTF	TRBV6-5	-	TRBD1	TRBJ1-2
TGTGCCAGCTCGGGCGGGATCAAGCCTAGCGGGGGGGGTCGACAAGAGACCCAGTACTTC	CASSGGIKPSGGGRQETQYF	TRBV27	-	TRBD2	TRBJ2-5
TGTGCCAGCAGTGCCACTCCCGGGACAAGGAATGAAAAACTGTTTTTT	CASSATPGTRNEKLFF	TRBV6-2/TRBV6-3	-	-	TRBJ1-4
TGTGCCAGCAGCCATACAGGGTACCAAGAGACCCAGTACTTC	CASSHTGYQETQYF	TRBV4-2	-	-	TRBJ2-5
TGTGCCAGCAGACAGGGGGTTGGCTATGGCTACACCTTC	CASRQGVGYGYTF	TRBV12-3/TRBV12-4	-	TRBD1	TRBJ1-2
TGTGCCAGCAGCGTAGCTAATCAGGTTTACAATGAGCAGTTCTTC	CASSVANQVYNEQFF	TRBV9	-	-	TRBJ2-1
TGTGCCAGCAGTTACTCCGGGACAGGGAATCAGCCCCAGCATTTT	CASSYSGTGNQPQHF	TRBV6-5	-	TRBD1	TRBJ1-5
TGTGCCAGCAGCTTAGGTAGCGGGAGGAACTACGAGCAGTACTTC	CASSLGSGRNYEQYF	TRBV7-2	-	TRBD2	TRBJ2-7
TGTGCCAGCAGCTTAGAGGGACTTACCTACAATGAGCAGTTCTTC	CASSLEGLTYNEQFF	TRBV7-2	-	-	TRBJ2-1
TGTGCCAGCAGCTCAGGGGGTAGGGACAGGGGATTCACAGATACGCAGTATTTT	CASSSGGRDRGFTDTQYF	TRBV5-5	few	TRBD1	TRBJ2-3
TGTGCCAGCAGCGTAGGGACAGACCTCCAGCCCCAGCATTTT	CASSVGTDLQPQHF	TRBV9	-	-	TRBJ1-5
TGTGCCAGCAGCCGAGCGGAAACCTACGAGCAGTACTTC	CASSRAETYEQYF	TRBV3-1/TRBV3-2	-	-	TRBJ2-7